These 15 T cell receptor beta chains were sequenced from one sample in a study of T cell repertoires in cytomegalovirus infection. TCRdb ran MiXCR on the reads and lists one entry per CDR3 protein. Here the sample spans 680,000 or so distinct CDR3 sequences, about 33% being singletons. No antigen has been identified for these receptors. The sequences come from cultured PBMCs, collected from culture after CMV antigen stimulation. Source of these receptors: a human donor in good health (CMV status not recorded). Some clones in this sample may be carry-over from other donors' samples.

This clonotype was detected ten times or more. The rearrangement uses TRBV7-2 and TRBJ1-2; 9 nucleotides align to TRBD1. The germline V gene encodes CDR1 SGHTA and CDR2 FQGNSA. The CDR3 covers 14 residues. V lost 5 bases to trimming and J lost 3 bases; unmatched junction nucleotides: 4. CDR3 sequence reads: CASSRDRADYGYTF. CDR3 DNA: TGTGCCAGCAGCCGGGACAGGGCTGACTATGGCTACACCTTC.

This clonotype has at least ten counts. The chain recombines TRBV7-2 with TRBJ2-1; 8 positions agree with TRBD2. After removal of 4 bases from V and 6 bases from J, the junction contained 14 bases not matched to a gene. The CDR3 has 17 residues. Germline CDR1 SGHTA, CDR2 FQGNSA. As DNA, the CDR3 is TGTGCCAGCAGCTACCCCCCTCGGCTAGCGGGTACCAATGAGCAGTTCTTC. Amino acid sequence: CASSYPPRLAGTNEQFF.

This clonotype was counted a few times. J is TRBJ1-4 and V is TRBV7-6; 10 nucleotides agree with TRBD1. CDR1 and CDR2 from the germline V gene are SGHVS and FNYEAQ. CDR3 size: 14 residues. Trimming cost V 5 bases and J 10 bases; bases outside gene matches: 7. The DNA of the CDR3 is TGTGCCAGCAGCCCGGACAGGGGGTTTGGAAAACTGTTTTTT. Translated: CASSPDRGFGKLFF.

V and J are TRBV27 and TRBJ2-1, with no clear D. The length of the CDR3 is 14 residues. Trimming shortened V by 6 bases and J by 8 bases, and 17 bases separated the two germline ends. Germline CDR1 reads MNHEY; CDR2 reads SMNVEV (reference sequence). The CDR3 is CASRRHTTMDEQFF. The CDR3 DNA follows: TGTGCCAGCAGACGACACACTACAATGGATGAGCAGTTCTTC.

The V and J genes are TRBV20-1 and TRBJ1-3; D is perhaps TRBD1 (6 bases). Germline lookup yields CDR1 DFQATT and CDR2 SNEGSKA (reference sequence). With 5 bases removed from V and 6 bases from J, the gap between germline ends came to 8 bases. The CDR3 sequence is 11 residues long. CDR3 coding DNA: TGCAGTGCTTCAGGGGCAAACACCATATATTTT. Its translation: CSASGANTIYF.

The sample holds a few counts of this clonotype. The chain is built from TRBV7-2 and TRBJ2-7; 7 bases line up with TRBD2. Germline trimming cut 3 bases from V and 4 bases from J; bases unmatched to any gene: 6. The CDR3 covers 14 residues. Germline V gene data show CDR1 as SGHTA and CDR2 as FQGNSA. For the CDR3, the DNA is TGTGCCAGCAGCTTTTCGCAGGGAGGGTACGAGCAGTACTTC. This encodes CASSFSQGGYEQYF.

The chain combines TRBV6-2 or TRBV6-3 with TRBJ2-1; D may be TRBD1 (6 bases). V lost 2 bases and J lost 5, with 25 bases in between. The CDR3 runs to 19 residues. From germline, CDR1 is MNHEY and CDR2 SVGEGT. The CDR3 DNA follows: TGTGCCAGCAGTTACCCCATCTCTCGGTCTTGGGGGCGAAACAATGAGCAGTTCTTC. It yields the protein CASSYPISRSWGRNNEQFF.

In its sample, this clonotype was seen a few times. V and J are TRBV7-2 and TRBJ2-5; 12 nucleotides match TRBD2. V gave up 5 bases and J gave up 5 bases; unmatched junction bases: 6. The CDR3 spans 15 residues. Germline-derived CDR1 and CDR2 are SGHTA and FQGNSA. CDR3 coding DNA: TGTGCCAGCAGCCCCGGGACTAGCGGGTATGAGACCCAGTACTTC. Amino acid sequence: CASSPGTSGYETQYF.

The V call is TRBV2, the J call TRBJ1-5; D uncertain. Germline V gene sequence: CDR1 SNHLY, CDR2 FYNNEI. With 5 bases removed from V and 3 bases from J, the gap between germline ends came to 11 bases. There are 14 residues in the CDR3. The CDR3 loop is CASSPQVSNQPQHF. CDR3 coding DNA: TGTGCCAGCAGTCCTCAGGTTTCCAATCAGCCCCAGCATTTT.

This clonotype showed up just a few times. V and J are TRBV5-4 and TRBJ2-7; TRBD1 agrees at 7 bases. Looked up from germline, CDR1 is SGHNT and CDR2 is YYREEE (reference sequence). The CDR3 totals 14 residues. The V and J ends lost 4 bases and 5 bases, in that order; junction bases with no gene match: 9. DNA for the CDR3: TGTGCCAGCAGCCAAGGACAGGAGTTCCACGAGCAGTACTTC. Translation gives CASSQGQEFHEQYF.

This clonotype was seen a few times. V gene TRBV7-2 combines with J gene TRBJ2-7; a possible D gene is TRBD1 (6 bases). Germline V gene data show CDR1 as SGHTA and CDR2 as FQGNSA. The CDR3 has 15 amino acids. V was shortened by 2 bases and J by 2 bases, with 13 bases between the two germline ends. Written as DNA, the CDR3 is TGTGCCAGCAGCTTATCAGGGGTCTCAGCCTACGAGCAGTACTTC. Protein: CASSLSGVSAYEQYF.

The CDR3 DNA reads as TGTGCCAGCAGCTTAACGGGGGATAAAGGCTACACCTTC. It translates to CASSLTGDKGYTF. The chain employs TRBV7-9 and TRBJ1-2; possibly TRBD1 for D (5 bases). CDR3 size: 13 residues. Germline lookup yields CDR1 SEHNR and CDR2 FQNEAQ (reference sequence). V was pared by 2 bases and J by 8 bases, with 12 bases between.

This clonotype showed up just a few times. The chain recombines TRBV10-3 with TRBJ2-7; D is perhaps TRBD1 (6 bases). From germline, CDR1 is ENHRY and CDR2 SYGVKD. The CDR3 consists of 12 residues. V was shortened by 6 bases and J by 6 bases, with 12 bases between the two germline ends. The CDR3 coding sequence is TGTGCCATCAGAGAACAGGGTATCGAGCAGTACTTC. The encoded protein is CAIREQGIEQYF.

The chain uses TRBV10-3 and TRBJ2-5; 7 bases fit TRBD1. Germline-derived CDR1 and CDR2 are ENHRY and SYGVKD. This CDR3 contains 13 residues. With V trimmed by 2 bases and J by 4 bases, 1 base remained unmatched. As DNA, the CDR3 is TGTGCCATCAGTGAGAACAGGGGAGAGACCCAGTACTTC. This sequence encodes CAISENRGETQYF.

This clonotype was seen a few times. J is TRBJ2-1 and V is TRBV4-2; D call uncertain. The CDR3 length is 15 residues. V was trimmed by 2 bases and J by 0 bases, leaving 8 bases between them. Germline values: CDR1 LGHNA, CDR2 YNFKEQ. The CDR3 DNA sequence: TGTGCCAGCAGCCAAATATCACTCTCCTACAATGAGCAGTTCTTC. Its translation: CASSQISLSYNEQFF.